These T cell receptor beta chains were read from a single sample in a study of cytomegalovirus exposure and HLA in healthy donors. The table came from immunoSEQ multiplex PCR; TCRdb's copy has only in-frame clones and leaves some out. The table includes 200,000 to 300,000 clones, less than 95% detected once. The sequencing sample was made of PBMCs. The receptors come from a woman in her 30s in good health and CMV-seronegative. CDR3s include the opening cysteine and the closing phenylalanine or tryptophan. The order of the fields is J gene, clone size, V gene, D gene, CDR3 protein, CDR3 DNA. D genes are given only for firm matches. Where a row states a size, it is once, few, many or the class of an expanded clone; other rows omit it.

>TRBJ1-2|-|TRBV29-1|TRBD1
CSVDGQGGYGYTF
TGCAGCGTTGATGGACAGGGCGGCTATGGCTACACCTTC
>TRBJ2-1|-|TRBV19|TRBD2
CASSRASGQYNEQFF
TGTGCCAGTAGTAGGGCTAGCGGCCAATACAATGAGCAGTTCTTC
>TRBJ2-1|-|TRBV7-9|-
CASSTTDRSSYNEQFF
TGTGCCAGCAGCACAACTGACAGGAGCTCCTACAATGAGCAGTTCTTC
>TRBJ2-1|once|TRBV5-6|-
CASSTYRRGTYNEQFF
TGTGCCAGCAGCACGTATAGGAGGGGTACCTACAATGAGCAGTTCTTC
>TRBJ2-7|once|TRBV5-1|-
CASSLPGPHSYEQYF
TGCGCCAGCAGCTTGCCCGGCCCCCACTCCTACGAGCAGTACTTC
>TRBJ2-1|-|TRBV7-8|TRBD2
CASIRGRASNEQFF
TGTGCCAGCATACGCGGGAGGGCCTCCAATGAGCAGTTCTTC
>TRBJ2-7|-|TRBV15|-
CATSRETSSYEQYF
TGTGCCACCAGCAGAGAAACTAGCTCCTACGAGCAGTACTTC
>TRBJ2-3|-|TRBV6-4|TRBD2
CASSPSPGLTTDTQYF
TGTGCCAGCAGTCCTTCCCCGGGACTAACCACAGATACGCAGTATTTT
>TRBJ2-7|-|TRBV29-1|TRBD1
CSVVMRQGSYEQYF
TGCAGCGTTGTCATGAGACAGGGGTCCTACGAGCAGTACTTC
>TRBJ2-3|-|TRBV6-7|TRBD1
CASSPQGTGQDTQYF
TGTGCCAGCAGCCCCCAGGGGACAGGTCAAGATACGCAGTATTTT
>TRBJ2-1|-|TRBV7-8|TRBD2
CASSLVRLAGSNEQFF
TGTGCCAGCAGCTTAGTCCGTCTAGCGGGAAGCAATGAGCAGTTCTTC
>TRBJ2-3|-|TRBV9|TRBD2
CASSAGGPEDTQYF
TGTGCCAGCTCTGCGGGAGGGCCTGAAGATACGCAGTATTTT
>TRBJ1-5|once|TRBV7-9|-
CASSLRSQPQHF
TGTGCCAGCAGCTTAAGAAGTCAGCCCCAGCATTTT
>TRBJ2-7|-|TRBV27|TRBD1
CATHQGTGSEQYF
TGTGCCACCCATCAGGGGACAGGGAGCGAGCAGTACTTC
>TRBJ2-7|-|TRBV27|TRBD2
CASSPRLAGNVYEQYF
TGTGCCAGCAGTCCTAGACTAGCGGGAAACGTCTACGAGCAGTACTTC
>TRBJ2-7|-|TRBV2|-
CASSEGVNYEQYF
TGTGCCAGCAGTGAGGGGGTTAACTACGAGCAGTACTTC
>TRBJ2-1|-|TRBV4-3|TRBD2
CASSQAGGPILSSYNEQFF
TGCGCCAGCAGCCAAGCGGGAGGGCCGATACTAAGCTCCTACAATGAGCAGTTCTTC
>TRBJ2-2|-|TRBV18|TRBD2
CASSGLALTTGELFF
TGTGCCAGCTCGGGACTAGCGCTCACGACCGGGGAGCTGTTTTTT
>TRBJ1-2|-|TRBV2|-
CASSGTGSYGYGYTF
TGTGCCAGCAGCGGAACAGGGAGCTATGGGTATGGCTACACCTTC
>TRBJ2-2|-|TRBV29-1|TRBD1
CSVDRGITGELFF
TGCAGCGTTGACAGGGGGATTACCGGGGAGCTGTTTTTT
>TRBJ2-3|-|TRBV7-3|TRBD1
CASSPTTGLGTDTQYF
TGTGCCAGCAGCCCAACGACAGGGTTGGGCACAGATACGCAGTATTTT
>TRBJ2-3|-|TRBV4-2|-
CASSQDPTRGLIADTQYF
TGTGCCAGCAGCCAAGACCCAACTAGGGGCCTTATAGCAGATACGCAGTATTTT
>TRBJ2-7|-|TRBV7-2|-
CASSLTTSYEQYF
TGTGCCAGCAGCCTAACTACTTCCTACGAGCAGTACTTC
>TRBJ2-7|-|TRBV13|-
CASSLRGRTYEQYF
TGTGCCAGCAGCTTAAGGGGTCGAACCTACGAGCAGTACTTC
>TRBJ2-5|-|TRBV4-2|TRBD2
CASSQELRAGGVQETQYF
TGTGCCAGCAGCCAAGAATTACGGGCGGGAGGCGTACAAGAGACCCAGTACTTC